A single sample is the source of the 10 T cell receptor beta chains below, sequenced in a study of T-cell memory formation after mild COVID-19. TCRdb redid the calling of the 5' RACE reads with MiXCR, one entry per CDR3 protein. The sample yields over 120,000 distinct CDR3 sequences, roughly a fifth seen once. Source material: PBMCs or a T cell subset sorted from them (not recorded which). These receptors all stem from an adult woman who had mild COVID-19 (a few samples of this study predate the infection). Cell type and time point are not known.

This clonotype has a handful of counts. The chain recombines TRBV19 with TRBJ2-2, with D unresolved. The germline CDR1 and CDR2 sequences are LNHDA and SQIVND (reference sequence). V dropped 1 base and J dropped 0 bases, with 6 bases sitting between them. There are 15 residues in the CDR3. DNA of the CDR3: TGTGCCAGTAGTATAGTGGGTACGAACACCGGGGAGCTGTTTTTT. Its translation is CASSIVGTNTGELFF.

This clonotype was seen a few times. This chain uses TRBV29-1 with TRBJ2-7; a possible D gene is TRBD1 (6 bases). CDR3 length equals 13 residues. The germline V and J ends were trimmed by 6 bases and 5 bases, with 17 bases remaining between them. Germline loops: CDR1 SQVTM, CDR2 ANQGSEA. The CDR3 loop is CSVRQSNRDEQYF. The CDR3 nucleotides read TGCAGCGTCCGCCAGTCCAACAGGGACGAGCAGTACTTC.

The chain employs TRBV7-2 and TRBJ2-7, with D maybe TRBD1 (5 bases). V was trimmed by 5 bases and J by 3 bases, leaving 20 bases between them. Germline V CDR1 and CDR2: SGHTA, FQGNSA. The CDR3 has 16 residues. The CDR3 bases are TGTGCCAGCAGCCATCTAGGGGCGTTCAGGGTCTACGAGCAGTACTTC. Translation gives CASSHLGAFRVYEQYF.

The rearrangement links TRBV5-4 to TRBJ1-2, with 7 bases lining up with TRBD1. CDR1 is SGHNT and CDR2 is YYREEE in the germline V gene (reference sequence). The J segment lost 5 bases and the V segment lost 2 bases, leaving 12 bases of the junction unmatched. There are 16 residues in the CDR3. The CDR3 spells CASSFQIGTGDYGYTF. Written as DNA, the CDR3 is TGTGCCAGCAGCTTTCAAATCGGCACAGGGGATTATGGCTACACCTTC.

There are a few counts of this clonotype. The rearrangement links TRBV24-1 to TRBJ2-1; D might be TRBD2 (5 bases). CDR3 length equals 14 residues. The ends were cut back, 4 bases at V and 10 bases at J, with 16 bases in the middle. CDR1 KGHDR and CDR2 SFDVKD come from the germline V gene. CDR3 in DNA: TGTGCCACCAGTGACTATCGGACTTTTGCGGAGCAGTTCTTC. Amino acids: CATSDYRTFAEQFF.

In this sample, this clonotype turned up a few times. This chain uses TRBV12-3 or TRBV12-4 with TRBJ1-4; TRBD1 might be the D (5 bases). This CDR3 comprises 15 residues. Trimming took 6 bases from V and 7 from J, leaving 18 bases between them. The CDR3 here is CASSPPMWGGEKLFF. CDR3 DNA: TGTGCCAGCAGCCCACCGATGTGGGGGGGTGAAAAACTGTTTTTT.

This chain connects TRBV18 to TRBJ1-5; 7 bases line up with TRBD1. CDR1 is KGHSH, CDR2 LQKENI, per germline. The CDR3 runs 15 residues. Trimming cost V 3 bases and J 4 bases; bases outside gene matches: 6. This CDR3 is CASSPMGQPNQPQHF. The CDR3 region has the DNA TGTGCCAGCTCACCGATGGGACAGCCAAATCAGCCCCAGCATTTT.

This clonotype was detected many times. The rearrangement joins TRBV12-3 or TRBV12-4 to TRBJ2-5, with 9 nucleotides matching TRBD1. V dropped 5 bases and J dropped 0; count of bases not matched to a gene: 1. The CDR3 covers 14 residues. The CDR3 DNA follows: TGTGCCAGCAGTGGGACAGGGCACCAAGAGACCCAGTACTTC. Protein sequence: CASSGTGHQETQYF.

This clonotype was picked up a small number of times. In DNA form, the CDR3 reads TGCGCCAGCAGCCAACCCTCCAAGGGGGCTAGCACAGATACGCAGTATTTT. Translating gives CASSQPSKGASTDTQYF. The chain recombines TRBV5-1 with TRBJ2-3; 7 bases match TRBD1. The germline CDR1 and CDR2 sequences are SGHRS and YFSETQ. This CDR3 contains 17 residues. With V trimmed by 4 bases and J by 0 bases, 11 bases remained unmatched.

This clonotype was seen a handful of times. The genes are TRBV19 and TRBJ2-1, with 12 bases aligning to TRBD2. Germline CDR1 and CDR2: LNHDA and SQIVND (reference sequence). The CDR3 totals 15 residues. The ends lost 5 bases at V and 8 bases at J; junction bases unmatched: 7. Written as DNA, the CDR3 is TGTGCCAGTAGTCCCAGACTAGCGGGAGTATATGAGCAGTTCTTC. Residues: CASSPRLAGVYEQFF.